This TCR beta chain was observed in a study of shared clonotypes between healthy human individuals. CDR1 is MNHEY and CDR2 is SVGAGI in the germline V gene. V dropped 5 bases and J dropped 1 base, with 5 bases sitting between them. The CDR3 extends over 12 amino acids. Some 30,000 T cell genomes, or approximately 200 ng DNA, went into the sorted-subset replicate PCRs. This table comes from immunoSEQ multiplex PCR, and its TCRdb copy is limited to in-frame clones, with some not included. The sample shows about 320,000 clones, over 75% of them seen only once. The specimen was memory CD8+ T cells sorted from blood. The subset was: CD45RO+ cells pooled with CCR7-negative TemRA cells. The J gene is TRBJ1-2, the V gene TRBV6-5; D is undetermined. The TCR sequence derives from a young man in good health. The CDR3 DNA is TGTGCCAGCAGTACGGGTAACTATGGCTACACCTTC. Translation: CASSTGNYGYTF.